These T cell receptor beta chains were read from a single sample in a study of T cell responses to AZD1222 COVID-19 vaccine. The repertoire was sequenced with immunoSEQ multiplex PCR; TCRdb's copy has only in-frame clones and lacks some. Of 110,000 to 150,000 clones listed, around 85% are singletons. The sequencing used peripheral blood, collected on day 0 of AZD1222 vaccination. Receptors originate from an adult in good health. CDR3s include the opening cysteine and the closing phenylalanine or tryptophan. D genes are given only for firm matches. Some rows have no size entry. The others give once, few or many, or a class for an expanded clone.

J,size,D,V,CDR3,DNA
TRBJ2-1,-,TRBD2,TRBV7-8,CASSQQPGLPRNEQFF,TGTGCCAGCAGCCAGCAGCCGGGACTACCGCGCAATGAGCAGTTCTTC
TRBJ1-1,-,-,TRBV5-1,CASSLGRANTEAFF,TGCGCCAGCAGCTTGGGCAGGGCGAACACTGAAGCTTTCTTT
TRBJ2-7,once,-,TRBV4-1,CASSHPRARVQDYEQYF,TGCGCCAGCAGCCATCCTCGGGCCAGGGTACAGGACTACGAGCAGTACTTC
TRBJ2-2,-,-,TRBV7-9,CASSLLTPGELFF,TGTGCCAGCAGCTTACTAACGCCCGGGGAGCTGTTTTTT
TRBJ2-1,once,TRBD2,TRBV5-6,CASSATGGLSSYNEQFF,TGTGCCAGCAGCGCAACGGGGGGGCTGAGCTCCTACAATGAGCAGTTCTTC
TRBJ1-2,few,-,TRBV11-2,CASSPGPARYGYTF,TGTGCCAGCAGCCCGGGGCCGGCTCGGTATGGCTACACCTTC
TRBJ1-3,-,-,TRBV4-1,CASSQVAGPHLGNTIYF,TGCGCCAGCAGCCAAGTGGCAGGGCCTCACCTTGGAAACACCATATATTTT
TRBJ1-5,few,TRBD1,TRBV28,CASSLRTGFQPQHF,TGTGCCAGCAGTTTACGGACAGGGTTCCAGCCCCAGCATTTT
TRBJ2-5,-,-,TRBV24-1,CATSEGTNQETQYF,TGTGCCACCAGTGAAGGGACAAATCAAGAGACCCAGTACTTC
TRBJ2-3,-,-,TRBV5-1,CASSLGATDTQYF,TGCGCCAGCAGCTTGGGCGCCACAGATACGCAGTATTTT
TRBJ2-3,-,-,TRBV28,CASSLPGRARGTDTQYF,TGTGCCAGCAGCTTGCCAGGAAGGGCAAGGGGCACAGATACGCAGTATTTT
TRBJ2-2,-,-,TRBV19,CAVAGLKNTGELFF,TGTGCAGTTGCGGGACTCAAGAACACCGGGGAGCTGTTTTTT
TRBJ1-1,-,-,TRBV12-3/TRBV12-4,CASSLGDGEAFF,TGTGCCAGCAGTTTAGGGGACGGTGAAGCTTTCTTT
TRBJ1-4,-,TRBD1,TRBV11-2,CASSLPDREKLFF,TGTGCCAGCAGCTTACCGGACAGGGAAAAACTGTTTTTT
TRBJ2-7,-,-,TRBV14,CASSRYSGPYEQYF,TGTGCCAGCAGCCGCTATAGCGGACCCTACGAGCAGTACTTC
TRBJ2-3,-,TRBD1,TRBV28,CASSPLTGVIDTQYF,TGTGCCAGCAGTCCGCTGACAGGGGTCATAGATACGCAGTATTTT